This T cell receptor (beta chain) was captured by sequencing in a study of molecular identifiers for immune sequencing clone quantification. General study results and limits: Because of identical TCR molecules sharing a barcode, sizes of highly expanded clones could be underestimated.

With respect to this clonotype: As yet, its antigen is unknown. This could be a read error, since a much larger clone is one nucleotide away.

The germline CDR1 and CDR2 sequences are MNHEY and SMNVEV (reference sequence). There are 16 residues in the CDR3. V was cut by 4 bases and J by 4 bases, with 18 bases left in between. TCRdb reprocessed the PCR reads with MiXCR, giving one entry per CDR3 protein. Seen here are some 320,000 distinct CDR3 sequences, about 22% observed once, and the top ten hold roughly 0.7%. The source of this sequence is a human donor in good health. Some libraries in this study had Jurkat cell RNA spiked in. The specimen was naive CD8+ T cells from blood, with Jurkat cell RNA spiked in. Indicated subset: FACS-sorted CD8+CD4-CCR7+CD45RA+ naive T cells. V and J are TRBV27 and TRBJ2-3; D is possibly TRBD1 or TRBD2 (6 bases each). CDR3 sequence reads: CASSWGAPQGADTQYF. Written as DNA, the CDR3 is TGTGCCAGCAGTTGGGGGGCTCCTCAGGGCGCAGATACGCAGTATTTT.